This T cell receptor beta chain derives from a study of blood T cell repertoires in COVID-19. Overall study: The study drew acute and convalescent COVID-19 samples from the United States, Italy and Spain. T cells, B-cell-depleted T cells, or PBMCs supplied cDNA or gDNA.

Per germline, CDR1 MDHEN and CDR2 SYDVKM. V lost 6 bases, J lost 9 bases, and 12 bases stayed unmatched. This CDR3 has 17 amino acids. As originally analysed: Researchers report that nucleated cell counts were estimated from reference gene primer amplification. Measured with immunoSEQ multiplex PCR; TCRdb has only the in-frame clones, and not every one. V and J calls and clone size follow that table, whereas D and trimming were derived from the DNA. Of around 200,000 clones listed, over 75% are singletons. The sequenced material came from peripheral blood. V and J are TRBV28 and TRBJ1-6; 12 nucleotides align to TRBD1. This TCR was sampled from a middle-aged man with active or convalescent COVID-19. The CDR3 DNA is TGTGCCAGCAGCCACCGGGACAGGGGGCGGGGGGGTTCACCCCTCCACTTT. Encoded protein: CASSHRDRGRGGSPLHF.